Below are 20 T cell receptor beta chains sequenced from a single sample in a study of T cells after yellow fever vaccination. TCRdb ran MiXCR on the 5' RACE reads and lists one entry per CDR3 protein. This table holds about 30,000 distinct CDR3 sequences, 5.5% to 8% found once. The sample here was PBMCs, either bulk or a sorted T-cell subset (CD4+, CD8+, memory, or dextramer-sorted; not recorded which), taken on the day of the yellow fever booster vaccination. Receptor source: a man aged 25-40 years who received the YFV17D yellow fever vaccine.

This clonotype was observed at least ten times. The chain links TRBV7-2 to TRBJ2-7, with 9 bases lining up with TRBD2. Germline V gene lookup returns CDR1 SGHTA and CDR2 FQGNSA. The CDR3 has 14 amino acids. With V trimmed by 5 bases and J by 6 bases, 8 bases remained unmatched. The CDR3: CASSLSGRPGEQYF. The CDR3 DNA reads TGTGCCAGCAGCCTCAGCGGGAGGCCGGGCGAGCAGTACTTC.

This clonotype was counted between two and nine times. The chain carries TRBV28 and TRBJ1-5, with TRBD1 matching 8 bases. CDR3 size: 16 residues. Looked up from germline, CDR1 is MDHEN and CDR2 is SYDVKM. V trimming: 2 bases; J trimming: 6 bases; junction bases outside the gene matches: 9. CDR3 in amino acids: CASSLPDRGHLQPQHF. The CDR3 DNA reads TGTGCCAGCAGTTTACCCGACAGGGGCCATCTTCAGCCCCAGCATTTT.

This clonotype was found many times. This chain joins TRBV7-2 and TRBJ2-3, with D uncertain. Trimming took off 3 bases at V and 2 bases at J, with 6 bases between the two ends. The CDR3 is made up of 13 amino acids. Per germline, CDR1 SGHTA and CDR2 FQGNSA. For the CDR3, the DNA is TGTGCCAGCAGCTTCAGCGACACAGATACGCAGTATTTT. It is translated as CASSFSDTDTQYF.

This clonotype was counted only a few times. The chain has TRBV12-3 or TRBV12-4 and TRBJ1-3; the D gene is possibly TRBD1 (5 bases). Trimming shortened V by 6 bases and J by 11 bases, and 11 bases separated the two germline ends. CDR3 size: 11 residues. The CDR3 DNA follows: TGTGCCAGCAGGCGGGGGGGAGCCATATATTTT. Amino acids: CASRRGGAIYF.

This clonotype was observed many times. The chain carries TRBV7-8 and TRBJ2-1, with D tentatively TRBD2 (5 bases). The CDR3 consists of 15 residues. The V gene's germline CDR1 is SGHVS and CDR2 FQNEAQ. Between the trimmed V and J ends, which lost 4 bases and 0 bases, there was a span of 10 bases. CDR3 DNA sequence: TGTGCCAGCAGCTCTAGCCCCGGCTCCTACAATGAGCAGTTCTTC. Amino acids: CASSSSPGSYNEQFF.

The chain employs TRBV30 and TRBJ2-1, with 8 bases fitting TRBD2. This CDR3 spans 13 amino acids. V shed 8 bases and J 6 bases; nucleotides not matched to a gene: 9. CDR1 GTSNPN and CDR2 SVGIG come from the germline V gene (reference sequence). CDR3 amino acids: CALPGGRVNEQFF. DNA for the CDR3: TGTGCCCTCCCGGGGGGGCGGGTCAATGAGCAGTTCTTC.

The rearrangement joins TRBV28 to TRBJ2-5, with unresolved D. Between the trimmed V and J ends, which lost 6 bases and 1 base, there was a span of 12 bases. The CDR3 contains 14 residues. The germline V gene has CDR1 MDHEN and CDR2 SYDVKM. CDR3 sequence: CASSLSRTQETQYF. The CDR3 DNA sequence: TGTGCCAGCAGCCTTAGCCGAACCCAAGAGACCCAGTACTTC.

This clonotype was seen a handful of times. The chain links TRBV27 to TRBJ1-5; the D is unclear. The germline CDR1 and CDR2 sequences are MNHEY and SMNVEV (reference sequence). The CDR3 consists of 12 residues. Between the trimmed V and J ends, which lost 5 bases and 4 bases, there was a span of 6 bases. DNA of the CDR3: TGTGCCAGCAGTAAGATTAATCAGCCCCAGCATTTT. It encodes CASSKINQPQHF.

Many counts were recorded for this clonotype. V is TRBV18 and J is TRBJ2-3; 9 nucleotides agree with TRBD1. The CDR3 is 12 amino acids. Germline V gene data show CDR1 as KGHSH and CDR2 as LQKENI. The V gene end was trimmed by 4 bases and the J gene end by 10 bases; junction bases not matched to a gene: 3. The CDR3 reads CASSRDRDSQYF. In DNA form, the CDR3 reads TGTGCCAGCTCACGGGACAGGGACTCGCAGTATTTT.

This clonotype was observed many times. J is TRBJ2-7 and V is TRBV5-6; D is possibly TRBD1 or TRBD2 (5 bases each). The CDR3 is 14 amino acids. Germline V lookup: CDR1 SGHDT, CDR2 YYEEEE. V lost 2 bases, J lost 0 bases, and 9 bases lay in between. The CDR3 bases are TGTGCCAGCAGCTTCAGGGCGGGCTCCTACGAGCAGTACTTC. Its protein is CASSFRAGSYEQYF. Together with reference TRBV5-6 and TRBJ2-7, the CDR3 gives the full variable domain: DAGVTQSPTHLIKTRGQQVTLRCSPKSGHDTVSWYQQALGQGPQFIFQYYEEEERQRGNFPDRFSGHQFPNYSSELNVNALLLGDSALYLCASSFRAGSYEQYFGPGTRLTVT.

This clonotype was recorded many times. J is TRBJ2-1 and V is TRBV19, with D possibly being TRBD2 (6 bases). Germline assignment: CDR1 LNHDA and CDR2 SQIVND (reference sequence). V gave up 9 bases and J gave up 5 bases, with 17 bases separating them. The CDR3 has 14 amino acids. The CDR3 DNA is TGTGCCAGCTCCCGGGACTTTGTGAACAATGAGCAGTTCTTC. Protein: CASSRDFVNNEQFF.

This clonotype was counted only a few times. The CDR3: CASEKKQGGVRPQHF. The CDR3 DNA reads as TGTGCCAGTGAAAAAAAACAGGGCGGAGTTCGGCCCCAGCATTTT. V is TRBV19 and J is TRBJ1-5; D perhaps matches TRBD1 (6 bases). The CDR3 has 15 residues. V was trimmed by 8 bases and J by 9 bases, leaving 23 bases between them. CDR1 and CDR2 (germline): LNHDA, SQIVND (reference sequence).

This clonotype appeared a few times. The CDR3 DNA sequence: TGTGCCAGCAGCATGGCTAGCGGTTTGATTTACGAGCAGTACTTC. Protein product: CASSMASGLIYEQYF. The chain has TRBV21-1 and TRBJ2-7; the DNA was not compared with TRBD2, the D call given in the table. TRBV21-1 corresponds to a pseudogene. The length of the CDR3 is 15 residues.

The chain is built from TRBV5-1 and TRBJ1-1; D may be TRBD1 (5 bases). Per the germline V gene, CDR1 is SGHRS and CDR2 is YFSETQ. V lost 4 bases and J lost 1, with 8 bases in between. The CDR3 consists of 13 residues. The CDR3 region has the DNA TGCGCCAGCAGCACAGGTTGGAACACTGAAGCTTTCTTT. Its translation is CASSTGWNTEAFF.

This clonotype was observed many times. The genes are TRBV6-5 and TRBJ2-4, with 9 bases fitting TRBD1. This CDR3 region has 13 residues. Germline V lookup: CDR1 MNHEY, CDR2 SVGAGI. CDR3 bases: TGTGCTTCGGGACAGGGCTTGCAAAACATTCAGTACTTC. This sequence encodes CASGQGLQNIQYF.

This clonotype was found a few times. J is TRBJ2-3 and V is TRBV20-1; D unresolved. Germline V gene lookup returns CDR1 DFQATT and CDR2 SNEGSKA (reference sequence). The CDR3 is 12 amino acids. V was shortened by 2 bases and J by 2 bases, with 5 bases between the two germline ends. The CDR3 region has the DNA TGCAGTGCTAGACCCTTCACAGATACGCAGTATTTT. It translates to CSARPFTDTQYF.

J is TRBJ1-2 and V is TRBV10-3; D is ambiguous. Trimming cost V 4 bases and J 2 bases, with 8 bases left between them. The CDR3 length is 13 residues. Germline values: CDR1 ENHRY, CDR2 SYGVKD. The CDR3 bases are TGTGCCATCAGTGCCGATATCAACTATGGCTACACCTTC. Its translation is CAISADINYGYTF.

This clonotype was seen a handful of times. The chain has TRBV19 and TRBJ2-7; TRBD1 is a possible D gene (5 bases). Looked up from germline, CDR1 is LNHDA and CDR2 is SQIVND (reference sequence). The CDR3 runs to 14 residues. The V and J ends lost 3 bases and 5 bases respectively, with 14 bases between them. The CDR3 reads CASSIQGGSDEQYF. In nucleotides, the CDR3 is TGTGCCAGTAGTATCCAGGGTGGTTCCGACGAGCAGTACTTC. The variable domain in full, with the rest retrieved from reference TRBV19 and TRBJ2-7, is DGGITQSPKYLFRKEGQNVTLSCEQNLNHDAMYWYRQDPGQGLRLIYYSQIVNDFQKGDIAEGYSVSREKKESFPLTVTSAQKNPTAFYLCASSIQGGSDEQYFGPGTRLTVT.

This clonotype appeared many times. CDR3 bases: TGCAGTGCTCCTCAGAAGTTATTCTCCTACAATGAGCAGTTCTTC. It yields the protein CSAPQKLFSYNEQFF. V is TRBV20-1 and J is TRBJ2-1; D call uncertain. Germline V gene data show CDR1 as DFQATT and CDR2 as SNEGSKA (reference sequence). The CDR3 runs to 15 residues. Between the trimmed V and J ends, which lost 5 bases and 0 bases, there was a span of 14 bases.

This clonotype was detected ten times or more. The chain uses TRBV7-9 and TRBJ1-3; D call uncertain. Germline V gene lookup returns CDR1 SEHNR and CDR2 FQNEAQ (reference sequence). Trimming took off 4 bases at V and 7 bases at J, with 11 bases between the two ends. The CDR3 has 13 amino acids. CDR3 protein: CASSSQFGNTIYF. Here the CDR3 DNA reads TGTGCCAGCAGCTCTCAATTCGGGAACACCATATATTTT.